This T cell receptor beta chain derives from a study of blood T cell repertoires in COVID-19. CDR3 size: 15 residues. Germline V CDR1 and CDR2: LNHDA, SQIVND (reference sequence). After removal of 3 bases from V and 3 bases from J, the junction contained 2 bases not matched to a gene. A few counts support this clone. How the authors handled the data: Estimation of nucleated cell counts relied on the amplification of reference gene primers. TCRdb's table, derived via immunoSEQ multiplex PCR, lists solely in-frame clones and lacks some. The V and J calls and clone size are taken from that table; D and trimming were inferred from the DNA. The sample holds tens of thousands of clones, 80% seen once.

The receptor was derived from a man aged 60-69 years with acute or convalescent COVID-19. Input material: peripheral blood. V gene TRBV19 combines with J gene TRBJ2-3, with 11 bases aligning to TRBD2. CDR3 coding DNA: TGTGCCAGTAGTATCACTAGCGGGGGTACAGATACGCAGTATTTT. It translates to CASSITSGGTDTQYF.